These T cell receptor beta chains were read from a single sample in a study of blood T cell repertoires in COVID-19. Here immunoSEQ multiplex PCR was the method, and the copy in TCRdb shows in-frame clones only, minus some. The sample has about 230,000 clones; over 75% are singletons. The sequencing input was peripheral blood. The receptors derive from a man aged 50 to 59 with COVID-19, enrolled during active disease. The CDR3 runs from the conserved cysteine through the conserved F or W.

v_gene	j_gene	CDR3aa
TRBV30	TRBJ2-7	CAWSGQAHYEQYF
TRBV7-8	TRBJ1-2	CASSTGRGSIYGYTF
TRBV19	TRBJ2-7	CASSIRSGSSYEQYF
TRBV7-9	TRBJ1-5	CASSLAGTGGGNQPQHF
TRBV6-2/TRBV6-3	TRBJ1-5	CASSYGRENQPQHF
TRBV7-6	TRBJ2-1	CASSPGEGRGAFGEQFF
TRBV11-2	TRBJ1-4	CASSLAGARGEKLFF
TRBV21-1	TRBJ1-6	CASSKGRGTNSPLHF
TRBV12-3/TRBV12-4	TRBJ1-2	CASSLRQSYTF
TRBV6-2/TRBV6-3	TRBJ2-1	CASSIAGELVNEQFF
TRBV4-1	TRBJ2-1	CASSRVEPSSYNEQFF
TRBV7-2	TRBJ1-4	CASSRATNEKLFF
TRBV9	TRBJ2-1	CASSGAKSGRVDEQFF
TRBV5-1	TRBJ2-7	CASSLSTFPLYEQYF
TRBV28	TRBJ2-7	CASSSFRDRGSYEQYF
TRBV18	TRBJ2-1	CASSTTVTNEQFF
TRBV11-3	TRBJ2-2	CASSLNPTGELFF
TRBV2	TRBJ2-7	CASSEIVRVYEQYF
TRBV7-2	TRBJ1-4	CASSFQGAEEKLFF
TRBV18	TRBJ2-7	CASSPPAGWEQYF
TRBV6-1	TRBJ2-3	CASRSLAGGTDTQYF
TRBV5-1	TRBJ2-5	CASSLGAGQETQYF
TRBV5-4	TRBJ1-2	CASSSGILGATNYGYTF
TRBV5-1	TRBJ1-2	CASSDGTGGDYGYTF
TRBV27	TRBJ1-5	CASSLGRVNQPQHF
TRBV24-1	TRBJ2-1	CATSATGGYGNEQFF
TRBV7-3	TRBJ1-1	CASSLQGQGAEAFF
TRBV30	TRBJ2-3	CAWTPRGSYTDTQYF
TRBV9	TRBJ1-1	CASSSGTGGAFF
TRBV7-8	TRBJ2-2	CASSLRGNTGELFF
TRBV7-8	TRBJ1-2	CASSLRGTPEWYYGYTF
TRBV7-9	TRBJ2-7	CASSLGEGREQYF
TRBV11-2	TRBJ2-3	CASSLDLASGGSTDTQYF
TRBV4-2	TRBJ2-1	CASSRTRDFNYNEQFF
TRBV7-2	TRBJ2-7	CASSLDDGAYEQYF
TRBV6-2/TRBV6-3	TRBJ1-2	CASSYPGDRNYGYTF
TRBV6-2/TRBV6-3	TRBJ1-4	CASSYSAGQGYEKLFF
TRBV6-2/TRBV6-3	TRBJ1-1	CASSDQQGINTEAFF
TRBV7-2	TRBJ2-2	CASSSPTSTGELFF
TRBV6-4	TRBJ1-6	CAPSPAGYNSPLHF
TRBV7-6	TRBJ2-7	CASSPSEGGEQYF
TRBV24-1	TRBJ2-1	CATSDPRSSYNEQFF
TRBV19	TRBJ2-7	CASSPRTGQEQYF